This T cell receptor (beta chain) was profiled in a study of identical twins. TCRdb reprocessed the 5' RACE reads via MiXCR and lists one record per CDR3 protein. The table records roughly 1,500,000 distinct CDR3 sequences, 32% of them present only once. This clonotype was seen a few times. The sample taken for sequencing was cord blood. The sequence derives from a newborn girl in good health.

The CDR3 DNA is TGTGCCAGCAGACCTGGACAGGGGAGCATGGATGGCTACACCTTC. Encoded protein: CASRPGQGSMDGYTF. The chain recombines TRBV12-3 or TRBV12-4 with TRBJ1-2, with 9 bases matching TRBD1. The V segment lost 6 bases and the J segment 6 bases; nucleotides outside the gene matches: 11. CDR3 size: 15 residues.